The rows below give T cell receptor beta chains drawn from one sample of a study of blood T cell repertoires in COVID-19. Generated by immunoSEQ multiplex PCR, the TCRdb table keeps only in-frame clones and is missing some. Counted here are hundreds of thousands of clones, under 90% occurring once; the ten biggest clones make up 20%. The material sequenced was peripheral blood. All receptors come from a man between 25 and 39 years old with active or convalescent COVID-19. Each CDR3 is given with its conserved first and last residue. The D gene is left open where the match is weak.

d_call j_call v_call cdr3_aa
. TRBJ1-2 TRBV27 CASSETGVWSGYTF
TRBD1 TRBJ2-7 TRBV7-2 CASSLVGQGSYEQYF
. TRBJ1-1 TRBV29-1 CSVVIGKAQVNTEAFF
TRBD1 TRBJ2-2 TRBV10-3 CAISKGQGPGELFF
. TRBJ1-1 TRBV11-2 CASSAGVLVYENTEAFF
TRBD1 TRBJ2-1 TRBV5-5 CASGPGQGVDEQFF
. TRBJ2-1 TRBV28 CASSLSYNEQFF
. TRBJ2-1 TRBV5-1 CASSWGEGRANEQFF
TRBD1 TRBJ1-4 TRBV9 CASSKDRGNEKLFF
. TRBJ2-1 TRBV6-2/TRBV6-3 CASSYEAGGRSNINEQFF
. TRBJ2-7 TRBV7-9 CASGGGTYEQYF
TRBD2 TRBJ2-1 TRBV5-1 CASSLEVAGVQFF
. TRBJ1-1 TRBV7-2 CASRPLTMNTEAFF
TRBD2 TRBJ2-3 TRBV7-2 CASSWPLAEGPTDTQYF
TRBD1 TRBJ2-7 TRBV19 CASSYTGGWEQYF
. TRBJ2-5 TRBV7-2 CASSLFSGGSPETQYF
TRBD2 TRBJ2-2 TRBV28 CASTLVLAGGMNTGELFF
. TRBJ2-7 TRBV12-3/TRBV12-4 CASSFVTGSLYF
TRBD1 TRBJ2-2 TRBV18 CASSPGQGATGELFF
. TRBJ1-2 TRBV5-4 CASRPSGGVGYGYTF
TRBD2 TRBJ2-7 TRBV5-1 CASSLAAGAPYEQYF
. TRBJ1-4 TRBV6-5 CASSYLGGTNEKLFF
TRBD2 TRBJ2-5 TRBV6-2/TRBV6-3 CASSPTSGGLWTQYF
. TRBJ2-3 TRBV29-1 CSVEEDGTDTQYF
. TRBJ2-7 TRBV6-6 CASSYQQGAYEQYF
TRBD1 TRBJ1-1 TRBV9 CASSLQGHNTEAFF
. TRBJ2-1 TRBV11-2 CASSSSAGTYNEQFF
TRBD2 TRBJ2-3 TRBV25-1 CASSEEAGAGDTQYF
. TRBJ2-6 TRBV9 CASSVKIGQTVSGANVLTF
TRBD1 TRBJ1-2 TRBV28 CASSSTGVLLGYTF
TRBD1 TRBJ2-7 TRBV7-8 CASSSDRVGEQYF
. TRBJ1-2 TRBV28 CASSFGGQGPYGYTF
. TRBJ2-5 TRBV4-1 CASSQGVTGEGETQYF
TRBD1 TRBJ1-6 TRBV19 CASTPRGGDNSPLHF
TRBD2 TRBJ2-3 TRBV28 CASSSPGLAGSDTQYF
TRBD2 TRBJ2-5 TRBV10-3 CAISGTSGSLETQYF
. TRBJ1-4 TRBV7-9 CASSLRGGQNEKLFF
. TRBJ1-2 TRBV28 CASSRGGTNYGYTF
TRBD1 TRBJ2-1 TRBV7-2 CASSFGKKTGAGEQFF
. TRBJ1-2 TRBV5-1 CASSLQPGTSNGYTF
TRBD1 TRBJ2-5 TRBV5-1 CASSLKGQGAQETQYF
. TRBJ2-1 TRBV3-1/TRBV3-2 CASSEHYNEQFF
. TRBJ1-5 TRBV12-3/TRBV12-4 CASSLRANQPQHF
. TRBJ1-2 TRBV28 CASRTGTDTYGYTF
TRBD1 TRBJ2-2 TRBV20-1 CSASFQGASGELFF
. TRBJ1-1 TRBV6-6 CASTLVGVNTEAFF
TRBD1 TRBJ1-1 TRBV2 CASSEDRGWPEAFF
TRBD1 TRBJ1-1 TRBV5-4 CASSPSTGRRTEAFF
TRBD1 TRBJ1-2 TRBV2 CASHTGENYGYTF
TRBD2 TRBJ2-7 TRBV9 CASSLSGTTNYEQYF
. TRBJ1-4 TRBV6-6 CASKAAQGEKLFF
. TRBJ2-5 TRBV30 CAWSFRGGPQYF
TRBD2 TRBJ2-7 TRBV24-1 CATSSGIGYEQYF
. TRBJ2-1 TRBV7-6 CASSPYVASEQFF
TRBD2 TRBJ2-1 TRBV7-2 CASSRGTSVLNEQFF